This TCR beta chain was identified during a study of CD8+CD57+ T cells in acquired aplastic anemia. Turning to the study itself: Sorted CD4+ and CD8+ cell DNA averaged around 3.5 ug.

Turning to this clonotype: Its target is not known. Lacking the conserved final phenylalanine or tryptophan, this CDR3 likely reflects a read error.

Profiles of TCR beta VDJ and CDR3 were generated from a genomic DNA template. TCRdb processed the reads anew with MiXCR; each CDR3 protein has one entry. The data show 250,000 or so distinct CDR3 sequences, about 44% seen once. Findings of the study overall: The same twenty-nine CD8+ CDR3 sequences occurred in patients and in controls.

Selection for sequencing was limited to patients who had shown CD8+CD57+ cell expansion by flow cytometry. As a group, the patients uniformly had severe acquired aplastic anemia. The TCR originated in a human donor with aplastic anemia. Material: sorted CD4+, CD8+, or CD8+CD57+ T cells (not recorded which) from PBMCs.

The CDR3 DNA follows: TGTGCCAGCAGTTTAGTAGGACTATCCAGCCACGAGCAGTACCTC. This sequence encodes CASSLVGLSSHEQYL. J is TRBJ2-7 and V is TRBV15; a weak D match, TRBD2 (6 bases). V lost 10 bases to trimming and J lost 5 bases, with 24 bases between them. Germline assignment: CDR1 LNHNV and CDR2 YYDKDF (reference sequence). The CDR3 loop spans 15 amino acids.